This T cell receptor beta chain originates from a study of blood T cell repertoires in COVID-19. The overall study: T cells, B-cell-depleted T cells, or PBMCs provided the cDNA or gDNA that served as material.

Individuals drawn from about two dozen US areas were roughly 18 to 100 years old. Cohorts were determined from participant-reported clinical history. Authors' methods: Nucleated cell number was recorded as an estimate derived from reference gene primer amplification. Repertoires were generated with immunoSEQ multiplex PCR, while TCRdb's copy carries only in-frame clones and drops some. D and trimming come from the DNA, and the V and J calls and clone size come from that table. This repertoire shows 110,000 to 150,000 clones, about four fifths found once; its top ten account for 1.6%. The V gene's germline CDR1 is MGHRA and CDR2 YSYEKL. The CDR3 contains 14 residues. V lost 0 bases to trimming and J lost 8 bases, with 12 bases between them.

Source material: PBMCs or T cells enriched from blood (not recorded which). The sequence derives from a woman younger than 35 who had been exposed to COVID-19. The V and J genes are TRBV4-1 and TRBJ2-3; weak D call: TRBD2 (6 bases). The CDR3: CASSQDVGGVTQYF. The CDR3 DNA follows: TGCGCCAGCAGCCAAGATGTGGGCGGGGTTACGCAGTATTTT.